These 5 T cell receptor beta chains were sequenced from one sample in a study of early T cells in non-severe SARS-CoV-2 infection. TCRdb re-called the 5' RACE reads through MiXCR, storing one row per CDR3 protein. Counted here are roughly 63,000 distinct CDR3 sequences, 9.5% to 15% occurring once; the ten biggest clones make up over 3%. Sequenced material: whole blood. The receptors derive from an adult who was a healthcare worker with PCR-confirmed SARS-CoV-2 infection or an uninfected control (not recorded which).

This clonotype was counted many times. This chain connects TRBV5-1 to TRBJ2-1; 7 nucleotides agree with TRBD1. The length of the CDR3 is 15 residues. Germline lookup yields CDR1 SGHRS and CDR2 YFSETQ. Unmatched junction bases numbered 5, after V lost 4 bases and J lost 1 base. CDR3 in amino acids: CASSTGQVSYNEQFF. The DNA of the CDR3 is TGCGCCAGCAGCACTGGACAGGTATCCTACAATGAGCAGTTCTTC.

The CDR3 sequence is CSARGAGLAFTDTQYF. The CDR3 DNA reads TGCAGTGCTAGGGGGGCGGGACTAGCGTTCACAGATACGCAGTATTTT. The chain uses TRBV20-1 and TRBJ2-3; 10 bases are shared with TRBD2. V lost 3 bases and J lost 2; bases outside the gene matches: 8. The CDR3 covers 16 residues. Per the germline V gene, CDR1 is DFQATT and CDR2 is SNEGSKA (reference sequence).

The chain has TRBV28 and TRBJ2-1; D is perhaps TRBD1 or TRBD2 (5 bases each). Between the trimmed V and J ends, which lost 0 bases and 8 bases, there was a span of 5 bases. Germline CDR1 is MDHEN and CDR2 is SYDVKM. The CDR3 consists of 12 residues. CDR3 sequence reads: CASSLWGDEQFF. The CDR3 coding sequence is TGTGCCAGCAGTTTATGGGGGGATGAGCAGTTCTTC.

This clonotype was counted at least ten times. The gene calls are TRBV7-8 and TRBJ2-7, with TRBD2 identical over 8 bases. V dropped 2 bases and J dropped 5; count of bases not matched to a gene: 11. Germline lookup yields CDR1 SGHVS and CDR2 FQNEAQ. This CDR3 spans 16 amino acids. As DNA, the CDR3 is TGTGCCAGCAGCTTACCCGGTCGGGAGGGTCAGCACGAGCAGTACTTC. Translated: CASSLPGREGQHEQYF. Drawing the rest from reference TRBV7-8 and TRBJ2-7, the complete variable domain is GAGVSQSPRYKVAKRGQDVALRCDPISGHVSLFWYQQALGQGPEFLTYFQNEAQLDKSGLPSDRFFAERPEGSVSTLKIQRTQQEDSAVYLCASSLPGREGQHEQYFGPGTRLTVT.

At least ten counts were recorded for this clonotype. V is TRBV5-1 and J is TRBJ2-7, with D possibly TRBD2 on 5 matching bases. The V end was cut by 3 bases, the J end by 4 bases, with 11 bases between. The germline V gene encodes CDR1 SGHRS and CDR2 YFSETQ. This CDR3 region has 13 residues. Written as DNA, the CDR3 is TGCGCCAGCAGCTCACCGGGAAGGTACGAGCAGTACTTC. Its translation: CASSSPGRYEQYF. The full variable domain, completed using reference TRBV5-1 and TRBJ2-7, is KAGVTQTPRYLIKTRGQQVTLSCSPISGHRSVSWYQQTPGQGLQFLFEYFSETQRNKGNFPGRFSGRQFSNSRSEMNVSTLELGDSALYLCASSSPGRYEQYFGPGTRLTVT.